Listed here are 24 T cell receptor beta chains from one sample, sequenced in a study of CD8+ T cells in alopecia areata. RNA was extracted and reverse transcribed into cDNA as the sequencing template. Assay: immunoSEQ multiplex PCR; the TCRdb copy retains only in-frame clones and omits some. The sample holds under 350,000 clones, over 45% seen once. Treatment defined: oral pan-JAK inhibitor, 5-10 mg twice daily. Source: CD4+ T cells sorted from blood, taken at week 24, from a patient treated with tofacitinib. The receptors stem from a human donor with alopecia areata.

The chain carries TRBV7-9 and TRBJ1-2; tentatively, D is TRBD1 (5 bases). This CDR3 is 14 amino acids long. The germline V gene encodes CDR1 SEHNR and CDR2 FQNEAQ (reference sequence). Deletions cut 5 bases from V and 8 bases from J, with 18 bases between. The CDR3 here is CASSPVAGLEGYTF. The CDR3 nucleotides read TGTGCCAGCAGCCCTGTGGCAGGGCTCGAGGGCTACACCTTC. The variable domain in full, with the rest retrieved from reference TRBV7-9 and TRBJ1-2, is DTGVSQNPRHKITKRGQNVTFRCDPISEHNRLYWYRQTLGQGPEFLTYFQNEAQLEKSRLLSDRFSAERPKGSFSTLEIQRTEQGDSAMYLCASSPVAGLEGYTFGSGTRLTVV.

The gene calls are TRBV6-1 and TRBJ2-4, with D maybe TRBD1 (6 bases). The germline CDR1 and CDR2 sequences are MNHNS and SASEGT. V was cut by 0 bases and J by 4 bases, with 10 bases left in between. This CDR3 has 15 residues. The CDR3 DNA is TGTGCCAGCAGTGAAGCGAGACAGGAGAAAAACATTCAGTACTTC. The encoded protein is CASSEARQEKNIQYF.

This clone was found a few times. The V and J genes are TRBV13 and TRBJ2-1; D not resolved. The CDR3 totals 11 residues. Trimming removed 2 bases from V and 9 bases from J, with 5 bases in between. Germline values: CDR1 PRHDT, CDR2 FYEKMQ (reference sequence). The CDR3 spells CASSLFSEQFF. DNA for the CDR3: TGTGCCAGCAGCTTATTTTCTGAGCAGTTCTTC.

This sequence joins TRBV10-3 and TRBJ1-2; 7 positions agree with TRBD1. CDR1 ENHRY and CDR2 SYGVKD come from the germline V gene. The CDR3 covers 14 residues. With 4 bases clipped from V and 3 bases from J, the junction kept 5 bases outside the gene matches. The CDR3 DNA reads TGTGCCATCAGTGGACAGGGTCTTGACTATGGCTACACCTTC. This gives the protein CAISGQGLDYGYTF.

This clone has only a few counts. This chain joins TRBV5-1 and TRBJ2-3; no clear D. Germline loops: CDR1 SGHRS, CDR2 YFSETQ. This CDR3 spans 15 amino acids. Trimming removed 0 bases from V and 2 bases from J, with 10 bases in between. As DNA, the CDR3 is TGCGCCAGCAGCTTGGAGGGTGCAACCACAGATACGCAGTATTTT. Translation gives CASSLEGATTDTQYF. The full variable domain, rest sourced from reference TRBV5-1 and TRBJ2-3, is KAGVTQTPRYLIKTRGQQVTLSCSPISGHRSVSWYQQTPGQGLQFLFEYFSETQRNKGNFPGRFSGRQFSNSRSEMNVSTLELGDSALYLCASSLEGATTDTQYFGPGTRLTVL.

The rearrangement joins TRBV7-9 to TRBJ2-7; D is possibly TRBD2 (5 bases). Germline V gene data show CDR1 as SEHNR and CDR2 as FQNEAQ (reference sequence). The CDR3 length is 14 residues. V was trimmed by 7 bases and J by 2 bases, leaving 15 bases between them. Here the CDR3 DNA reads TGTGCCAGCACCTCTGTGGGAGACCCCTACGAGCAGTACTTC. This sequence encodes CASTSVGDPYEQYF.

The V and J genes are TRBV30 and TRBJ1-4; D may be TRBD1 (6 bases). V was cut by 4 bases and J by 0 bases, with 18 bases left in between. This CDR3 is 17 amino acids long. CDR1 and CDR2 (germline): GTSNPN, SVGIG (reference sequence). The chain's CDR3 is CAWKPRGDDATNEKLFF. In nucleotides, the CDR3 is TGTGCCTGGAAACCAAGGGGGGACGATGCAACTAATGAAAAACTGTTTTTT. Combining the CDR3 with reference TRBV30 and TRBJ1-4 gives the whole variable domain SQTIHQWPATLVQPVGSPLSLECTVEGTSNPNLYWYRQAAGRGLQLLFYSVGIGQISSEVPQNLSASRPQDRQFILSSKKLLLSDSGFYLCAWKPRGDDATNEKLFFGSGTQLSVL.

The CDR3 nucleotides are TGTGCCAGCAGCTTAGCAGGGACTCTGGGGAGCACTGAAGCTTTCTTT. This translates into CASSLAGTLGSTEAFF. This rearrangement joins TRBV7-2 to TRBJ1-1; D possibly corresponds to TRBD1 (5 bases). V lost 0 bases and J lost 4, with 15 bases in between. The germline V gene has CDR1 SGHTA and CDR2 FQGNSA. The CDR3 covers 16 residues. The full variable domain, in which reference TRBV7-2 and TRBJ1-1 provide the parts outside the CDR3, is GAGVSQSPSNKVTEKGKDVELRCDPISGHTALYWYRQSLGQGLEFLIYFQGNSAPDKSGLPSDRFSAERTGGSVSTLTIQRTQQEDSAVYLCASSLAGTLGSTEAFFGQGTRLTVV.

In this sample, this clone turned up a few times. The chain employs TRBV5-6 and TRBJ2-1; perhaps TRBD2 as D (6 bases). The V and J ends lost 4 bases and 9 bases respectively, with 20 bases between them. The V gene's germline CDR1 is SGHDT and CDR2 YYEEEE. The length of the CDR3 is 15 residues. CDR3 nucleotide sequence: TGTGCCAGCAGCGCCCGGGACTGGGGATCGCGTGAGCAGTTCTTC. Amino acid sequence: CASSARDWGSREQFF.

The chain employs TRBV2 and TRBJ2-3, with no clear D. V was shortened by 2 bases and J by 2 bases, with 8 bases between the two germline ends. The CDR3 contains 14 residues. The germline gives CDR1 SNHLY, CDR2 FYNNEI. Here the CDR3 DNA reads TGTGCCAGCAGTGAAACGTTAGCCACAGATACGCAGTATTTT. Protein: CASSETLATDTQYF.

This clone has more than one count but fewer than ten. The chain carries TRBV19 and TRBJ2-3, with 9 bases that match TRBD1. The germline V gene encodes CDR1 LNHDA and CDR2 SQIVND (reference sequence). Trimming took 11 bases from V and 2 from J; bases not matched to a gene: 5. The CDR3 runs to 13 residues. CDR3 nucleotide sequence: TGTGCCTCAAGGGACAGGGCCACAGATACGCAGTATTTT. This gives the protein CASRDRATDTQYF.

The chain recombines TRBV29-1 with TRBJ1-4; D not certain. Trimming pared 4 bases from V and 5 bases from J, leaving 8 bases between. Germline values: CDR1 SQVTM, CDR2 ANQGSEA. The CDR3 is made up of 12 amino acids. In DNA form, the CDR3 reads TGCAGCGTTGGGTACGGGAATGAAAAACTGTTTTTT. It codes for CSVGYGNEKLFF.

This chain uses TRBV2 with TRBJ2-5; weak D call: TRBD2 (6 bases). V dropped 8 bases and J dropped 5 bases, with 12 bases sitting between them. The CDR3 loop spans 12 amino acids. Germline V gene lookup returns CDR1 SNHLY and CDR2 FYNNEI. The CDR3 coding sequence is TGTGCCAGCGGAGGGTTGGATGAGACCCAGTACTTC. Translation gives CASGGLDETQYF.

This clone was observed a few times. The chain combines TRBV7-2 with TRBJ2-7; no firm D call. Germline V CDR1 and CDR2: SGHTA, FQGNSA. The CDR3 contains 13 residues. V lost 1 base, J lost 9 bases, and 13 bases lay in between. The CDR3 DNA sequence: TGTGCCAGCAGCTTAGGTCTAGGCGGAGTGCAGTACTTC. It translates to CASSLGLGGVQYF.

The chain has TRBV30 and TRBJ1-1, with D unclear. The germline V gene encodes CDR1 GTSNPN and CDR2 SVGIG (reference sequence). Trimming took 2 bases from V and 0 from J, leaving 7 bases between them. The CDR3 spans 13 residues. CDR3 sequence reads: CAWSIRVNTEAFF. The CDR3 nucleotides are TGTGCCTGGAGTATTAGGGTGAACACTGAAGCTTTCTTT.

J is TRBJ1-6 and V is TRBV19, with 9 bases that match TRBD1. V shed 6 bases and J 9 bases; nucleotides not matched to a gene: 6. Germline assignment: CDR1 LNHDA and CDR2 SQIVND (reference sequence). The CDR3 covers 14 residues. In DNA form, the CDR3 reads TGTGCCAGTAGACAACAGGGGGCCGGTTCACCCCTCCACTTT. Protein sequence: CASRQQGAGSPLHF.

The chain links TRBV5-1 to TRBJ2-1; 7 bases line up with TRBD1. The V and J ends lost 1 base and 4 bases, in that order; junction bases with no gene match: 23. The CDR3 is made up of 21 amino acids. Germline CDR1 is SGHRS and CDR2 is YFSETQ. The CDR3 reads CASSLPPFSKARKGQYNEQFF. The CDR3 DNA reads TGCGCCAGCAGCTTGCCGCCCTTTAGTAAGGCCCGAAAGGGACAGTACAATGAGCAGTTCTTC.

This clone was counted only a few times. The rearrangement uses TRBV2 and TRBJ1-2, with 7 bases that match TRBD1. Germline CDR1 is SNHLY and CDR2 is FYNNEI. There are 12 residues in the CDR3. The J segment lost 10 bases and the V segment lost 7 bases, leaving 9 bases of the junction unmatched. The CDR3 is CASNRGQEPYTF. The CDR3 coding sequence is TGTGCCAGCAATAGAGGACAGGAACCCTACACCTTC. Complete variable domain (other parts from reference TRBV2 and TRBJ1-2): EPEVTQTPSHQVTQMGQEVILRCVPISNHLYFYWYRQILGQKVEFLVSFYNNEISEKSEIFDDQFSVERPDGSNFTLKIRSTKLEDSAMYFCASNRGQEPYTFGSGTRLTVV.

The sample holds a few counts of this clone. The V call is TRBV10-3, the J call TRBJ2-3; D is perhaps TRBD1 (5 bases). The CDR3 totals 11 residues. V was clipped by 10 bases and J by 6 bases, with 11 bases between them. Per germline, CDR1 ENHRY and CDR2 SYGVKD. CDR3 region: CATQGVDTQYF. CDR3 nucleotide sequence: TGTGCCACCCAAGGGGTCGATACGCAGTATTTT.

V usage is TRBV7-9 and J usage is TRBJ2-5, with a possible D match to TRBD1 (5 bases). CDR3 length: 15 amino acids. V was shortened by 5 bases and J by 4 bases, with 17 bases between the two germline ends. Germline loops: CDR1 SEHNR, CDR2 FQNEAQ (reference sequence). The CDR3 spells CASSVAVGRGETQYF. The CDR3 DNA is TGTGCCAGCAGCGTTGCCGTGGGGCGAGGAGAGACCCAGTACTTC.

The rearrangement links TRBV6-5 to TRBJ2-7; the D call may be TRBD1 or TRBD2 (5 bases each). The CDR3 length is 13 residues. Trimming removed 2 bases from V and 3 bases from J, with 8 bases in between. Germline CDR1 and CDR2: MNHEY and SVGAGI. This chain's CDR3 is CASSYRDGYEQYF. CDR3 DNA sequence: TGTGCCAGCAGTTACCGGGACGGCTACGAGCAGTACTTC.

The gene calls are TRBV4-3 and TRBJ1-4; D gene unclear. This CDR3 is 16 amino acids long. The V and J ends lost 1 base and 0 bases respectively, with 9 bases between them. Per germline, CDR1 LGHNA and CDR2 YSLEER. The CDR3 DNA follows: TGCGCCAGCAGCCAAGTCCTATACTCAACTAATGAAAAACTGTTTTTT. Translating gives CASSQVLYSTNEKLFF.

This chain joins TRBV6-6 and TRBJ2-1; 10 bases agree with TRBD2. CDR1 is MNHNY, CDR2 SVGAGI, per germline (reference sequence). The CDR3 extends over 16 amino acids. V was clipped by 7 bases and J by 8 bases; unmatched bases: 14. CDR3 sequence (DNA): TGTGCCAGCACTCGACCTAGCGGGGGAGATTTCCATGAGCAGTTCTTC. Its translation: CASTRPSGGDFHEQFF.

This clone was counted between two and nine times. This chain connects TRBV4-1 to TRBJ1-2; D is unclear. The CDR3 is made up of 13 amino acids. Germline lookup yields CDR1 MGHRA and CDR2 YSYEKL. V gave up 1 base and J gave up 8 bases, with 11 bases separating them. This CDR3 is CASSQARIGGYTF. Written as DNA, the CDR3 is TGCGCCAGCAGCCAAGCCCGGATTGGCGGCTACACCTTC.